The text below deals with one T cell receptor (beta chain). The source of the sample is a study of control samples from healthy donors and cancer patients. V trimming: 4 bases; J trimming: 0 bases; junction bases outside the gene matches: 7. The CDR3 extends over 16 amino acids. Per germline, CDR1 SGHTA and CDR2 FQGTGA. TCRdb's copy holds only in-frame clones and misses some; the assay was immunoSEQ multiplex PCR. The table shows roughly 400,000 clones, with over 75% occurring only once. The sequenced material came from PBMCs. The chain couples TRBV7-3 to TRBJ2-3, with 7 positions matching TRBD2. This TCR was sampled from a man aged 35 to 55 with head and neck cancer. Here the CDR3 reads CASSSTSASSTDTQYF. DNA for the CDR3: TGTGCCAGCAGCTCCACTAGCGCCTCTAGCACAGATACGCAGTATTTT.